This is a list of T cell receptor beta chains from one sample in a study of response to subunit inactivated influenza vaccine. TCRdb reprocessed the RT-PCR reads via MiXCR and lists one record per CDR3 protein. The profile shows approximately 500,000 distinct CDR3 sequences, approximately 14% of them singletons. The sequences come from PBMCs from blood, collected 12 days after vaccination. Source of these receptors: a man aged 45-60 years who received an inactivated influenza vaccine. The CDR3 runs from the conserved cysteine through the conserved F or W. The order of the fields is D gene, clone size, J gene, V gene, CDR3 protein, CDR3 DNA. D genes are given only for firm matches. Rows may omit the clone size; those that give it use once, few, many or a size class.

TRBD1,few,TRBJ2-2,TRBV10-3,CAIRTGQGGPGELFF,TGTGCCATCAGGACGGGACAGGGAGGACCCGGGGAGCTGTTTTTT
NA,NA,TRBJ1-2,TRBV12-3/TRBV12-4,CASSLGGVNYGYTF,TGTGCCAGCAGTTTAGGAGGGGTCAACTATGGCTACACCTTC
TRBD1,few,TRBJ2-6,TRBV11-1,CASSASPRTGLGANVLTF,TGTGCCAGCAGCGCCTCACCCCGGACAGGGTTAGGGGCCAACGTCCTGACTTTC
TRBD1,NA,TRBJ2-7,TRBV5-5,CASSLETGVEIYEQYF,TGTGCCAGCAGCTTGGAAACAGGGGTTGAAATCTACGAGCAGTACTTC
NA,few,TRBJ2-7,TRBV3-1,CASSQDSRTYEQYF,TGTGCCAGCAGCCAGGACAGCCGAACCTACGAGCAGTACTTC
NA,NA,TRBJ1-2,TRBV20-1,CSARDLGQGNYGYTF,TGCAGTGCTAGAGATTTGGGCCAGGGAAACTATGGCTACACCTTC
NA,NA,TRBJ2-7,TRBV14,CASSQDSALSYEQYF,TGTGCCAGCAGCCAAGATTCAGCCCTCTCCTACGAGCAGTACTTC
NA,NA,TRBJ2-1,TRBV7-6,CASSLEGIPLQYNEQFF,TGTGCCAGCAGCTTAGAGGGGATACCCCTCCAATACAATGAGCAGTTCTTC
TRBD2,few,TRBJ2-5,TRBV28,CASSLIAGGPETQYF,TGTGCCAGCAGTTTGATAGCGGGGGGGCCGGAGACCCAGTACTTC
NA,NA,TRBJ1-2,TRBV12-3/TRBV12-4,CASSFPWESNYGYTF,TGTGCCAGTTCTTTCCCTTGGGAATCTAACTATGGCTACACCTTC
NA,many,TRBJ2-1,TRBV29-1,CSVKLLEQFF,TGCAGCGTCAAGCTTCTTGAGCAGTTCTTC
TRBD1,NA,TRBJ1-1,TRBV12-3/TRBV12-4,CASSPWDRGRSGTEAFF,TGTGCCAGCAGTCCTTGGGACAGGGGGAGGTCAGGTACTGAAGCTTTCTTT
NA,few,TRBJ2-7,TRBV28,CASSDLLYEQYF,TGTGCCAGCAGCGATTTACTCTACGAGCAGTACTTC
NA,NA,TRBJ2-1,TRBV6-1,CASNRWVGEQFF,TGTGCCAGCAATAGGTGGGTGGGTGAGCAGTTCTTC
NA,many,TRBJ1-6,TRBV7-9,CASSLSGDNSPLHF,TGTGCCAGCAGCTTATCTGGGGATAATTCACCCCTCCACTTT
NA,few,TRBJ2-1,TRBV11-2,CASSLISGHNEQFF,TGTGCCAGCAGCTTAATAAGCGGGCACAATGAGCAGTTCTTC
TRBD1,NA,TRBJ2-3,TRBV5-1,CASSSGTVGDTQYF,TGCGCCAGCAGCTCTGGGACAGTAGGAGATACGCAGTATTTT